This record looks at one T cell receptor (beta chain) sequence and its context. This sample was taken from a study of T-cell reconstitution after alpha-beta-depleted transplantation in children. As it was prepared, the TCRbeta library received unique molecular identifiers. TCRdb used MiXCR to reprocess the PCR reads, holding one entry per CDR3 protein. The sample records about 400,000 distinct CDR3 sequences, about 20% being singletons. The TCR was taken from a human donor who donated a stem cell graft to a child with acute myeloid leukemia. The sequencing here drew on PBMCs from the stem cell graft donor, taken from the stem cell graft.

CDR3 amino acids: CASSQAGQGSYEQYF. In DNA, the CDR3 is TGCGCCAGCAGCCAAGCGGGACAGGGTTCCTACGAGCAGTACTTC. This rearrangement joins TRBV4-1 to TRBJ2-7, with TRBD1 matching over 9 bases. Germline lookup yields CDR1 MGHRA and CDR2 YSYEKL. J gave up 1 base and V 1 base, and 2 bases lay outside the gene matches. There are 15 residues in the CDR3.